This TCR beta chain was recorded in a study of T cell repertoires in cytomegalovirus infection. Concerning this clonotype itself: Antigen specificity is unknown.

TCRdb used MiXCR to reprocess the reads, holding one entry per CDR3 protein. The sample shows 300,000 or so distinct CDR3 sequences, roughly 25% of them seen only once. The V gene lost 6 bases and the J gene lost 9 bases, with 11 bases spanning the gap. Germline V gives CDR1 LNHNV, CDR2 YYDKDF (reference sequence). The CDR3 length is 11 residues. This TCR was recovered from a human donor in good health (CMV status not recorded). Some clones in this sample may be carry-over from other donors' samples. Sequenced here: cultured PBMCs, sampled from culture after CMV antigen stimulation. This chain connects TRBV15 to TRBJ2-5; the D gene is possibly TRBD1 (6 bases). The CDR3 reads CATRGGLAQYF. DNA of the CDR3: TGTGCCACCAGAGGGGGATTGGCCCAGTACTTC.